The subject of this entry is one T cell receptor beta chain. The data derive from a study of blood T cell repertoires in COVID-19. Germline V gene data show CDR1 as LNHDA and CDR2 as SQIVND (reference sequence). The CDR3 loop spans 15 amino acids. V was clipped by 6 bases and J by 0 bases; unmatched bases: 4. Per the original data handling: Cell counts per sample came from amplifying reference gene primers. Sequenced by immunoSEQ multiplex PCR; TCRdb stores in-frame clones only, minus some. The DNA gave D and trimming, while V, J and clone size come from that table. The table records approximately 360,000 clones, approximately 87% of them present only once.

The TCR sequence derives from a man aged 40-49 years in a cohort exposed to, infected with or recovered from COVID-19 (not recorded which). The sample was PBMCs or T cells enriched from blood (not recorded which). The J gene is TRBJ1-4, the V gene TRBV19; 7 bases line up with TRBD1. The CDR3 bases are TGTGCCAGTAGGCGACAGGGATCAACTAATGAAAAACTGTTTTTT. Translation: CASRRQGSTNEKLFF.